The 27 T cell receptor beta chains reported below all come from one sample, sequenced in a study of human T cells and chemical hapten exposure listed by TCRdb under 2021. The library was obtained by RACE. Sequencing instrument: NextSeq 500. TCRdb cleaned the public reads at Q25 with fastp, built clones with MiXCR and kept in-frame beta chains. Entries are consolidated by CDR3 protein sequence, retaining the most common genes and DNA. In all, the sample holds 280,000 or so distinct CDR3 sequences, and around 7% of those were seen once. The ten largest make up roughly 1.2% of the sample. What the time point label conveys for this sample: pre-sensitization, week 0. The sample's treatment or condition label is to be understood as: therapeutic diphenylcyclopropenone sensitization with weekly scalp DPC. Sequencing was performed on whole blood, taken in connection with sensitization to the hapten diphenylcyclopropenone (DPC). These TCRs come from a man younger than 30 with alopecia areata. Some clones in this sample may be carry-over from other donors' samples.

This clonotype was counted ten times or more. The J gene is TRBJ1-5, the V gene TRBV10-3; D is ambiguous. The CDR3 totals 12 residues. V lost 3 bases and J lost 9, with 9 bases in between. Germline loops: CDR1 ENHRY, CDR2 SYGVKD. The chain's CDR3 is CAISDSGRPQHF. CDR3 DNA: TGTGCCATCAGTGACTCGGGGAGGCCCCAGCATTTT.

This clonotype has a count of ten or more. The V and J genes are TRBV6-2 or TRBV6-3 and TRBJ2-3, with TRBD2 as a possible D gene (6 bases). The CDR3 is made up of 13 amino acids. CDR1 is MNHEY, CDR2 SVGEGT, per germline. V was clipped by 8 bases and J by 2 bases, with 11 bases between them. In DNA form, the CDR3 reads TGTGCCAGCGGGGAGGATTTCACAGATACGCAGTATTTT. Encoded protein: CASGEDFTDTQYF.

This clonotype was detected many times. This chain joins TRBV6-5 and TRBJ1-2; D possibly corresponds to TRBD1 (6 bases). V was pared by 2 bases and J by 0 bases, with 19 bases between. Germline V gene sequence: CDR1 MNHEY, CDR2 SVGAGI. CDR3 size: 18 residues. The CDR3 loop reads CASSYHATGQRPNYGYTF. The CDR3, as DNA: TGTGCCAGCAGTTACCACGCTACGGGACAAAGACCTAACTATGGCTACACCTTC.

This clonotype was seen more than once but under ten times. The chain uses TRBV29-1 and TRBJ2-1; D uncertain. V was cut by 2 bases and J by 9 bases, with 14 bases left in between. There are 13 residues in the CDR3. From germline, CDR1 is SQVTM and CDR2 ANQGSEA. The CDR3 sequence: CSVESGYGGEQFF. CDR3 nucleotides: TGCAGCGTTGAATCAGGTTATGGCGGTGAGCAGTTCTTC.

This clonotype was detected a few times. This chain links TRBV6-1 with TRBJ1-2; D may be TRBD1 (5 bases). CDR3 length: 14 residues. Germline V gene data show CDR1 as MNHNS and CDR2 as SASEGT. The V end was cut by 4 bases, the J end by 0 bases, with 9 bases between. This CDR3 reads CASSATATNYGYTF. CDR3 coding DNA: TGTGCCAGCAGTGCGACAGCTACTAACTATGGCTACACCTTC.

This rearrangement joins TRBV24-1 to TRBJ2-3; 9 bases map to TRBD2. The CDR3 runs to 16 residues. V was pared by 3 bases and J by 3 bases, with 6 bases of the junction left unmatched. Germline CDR1 reads KGHDR; CDR2 reads SFDVKD. This CDR3 reads CATSDATSGQTDTQYF. For the CDR3, the DNA is TGTGCCACCAGTGATGCAACTAGCGGGCAGACAGATACGCAGTATTTT.

Only a few counts were recorded for this clonotype. The chain carries TRBV14 and TRBJ1-5; D possibly corresponds to TRBD1 (5 bases). CDR3 length: 11 residues. Between the trimmed V and J ends, which lost 1 base and 11 bases, there was a span of 6 bases. The germline gives CDR1 SGHDN, CDR2 FVKESK. The CDR3 DNA reads TGTGCCAGCAGCCAAGGACAGTCCCAGCATTTT. Translation: CASSQGQSQHF.

The chain joins TRBV5-1 to TRBJ2-3; 11 nucleotides line up with TRBD2. This CDR3 spans 17 amino acids. With 2 bases clipped from V and 1 base from J, the junction kept 6 bases outside the gene matches. In germline, CDR1 is SGHRS, CDR2 YFSETQ. CDR3 nucleotides: TGCGCCAGCAGCTTTGCTAGCGGGGGGACCCGCACAGATACGCAGTATTTT. It specifies CASSFASGGTRTDTQYF.

This clonotype was picked up a small number of times. The J gene is TRBJ1-5, the V gene TRBV12-3 or TRBV12-4; D is unclear. The CDR3 contains 13 residues. Trimming stripped 10 bases from V and 0 bases from J, with 10 bases between. The CDR3 bases are TGTGCCACCCGGGATAATAGCAATCAGCCCCAGCATTTT. Amino acid sequence: CATRDNSNQPQHF.

This clonotype was recorded a few times. The V and J genes are TRBV4-3 and TRBJ2-7; possible D gene TRBD2, 5 bases. The CDR3 covers 15 residues. Germline V gene sequence: CDR1 LGHNA, CDR2 YSLEER. Trimming took 1 base from V and 1 from J, leaving 11 bases between them. CDR3 amino acids: CASSQAAEFSYEQYF. The CDR3 DNA reads TGCGCCAGCAGCCAAGCAGCGGAGTTTTCCTACGAGCAGTACTTC.

This clonotype was detected ten times or more. The rearrangement uses TRBV11-2 and TRBJ2-5; 8 bases line up with TRBD2. V lost 4 bases to trimming and J lost 7 bases; unmatched junction nucleotides: 17. The germline V gene has CDR1 SGHAT and CDR2 FQNNGV. CDR3 size: 17 residues. The chain's CDR3 is CASSSISGLAGKGTQYF. In DNA, the CDR3 is TGTGCCAGCAGCTCGATAAGTGGGCTAGCGGGCAAGGGGACCCAGTACTTC. Combining the CDR3 with reference TRBV11-2 and TRBJ2-5 gives the whole variable domain EAGVAQSPRYKIIEKRQSVAFWCNPISGHATLYWYQQILGQGPKLLIQFQNNGVVDDSQLPKDRFSAERLKGVDSTLKIQPAKLEDSAVYLCASSSISGLAGKGTQYFGPGTRLLVL.

In this sample, this clonotype turned up a few times. The chain has TRBV20-1 and TRBJ2-2; 13 bases are shared with TRBD2. Trimming removed 1 base from V and 1 base from J; junction bases left unmatched: 9. Germline V gives CDR1 DFQATT, CDR2 SNEGSKA (reference sequence). The CDR3 contains 19 residues. DNA for the CDR3: TGCAGTGCTAGAGCCATGACTAGCGGGGGGCTACAGAACACCGGGGAGCTGTTTTTT. Translation gives CSARAMTSGGLQNTGELFF.

This clonotype was detected only a few times. This sequence joins TRBV10-3 and TRBJ1-5; D is unclear. The ends were cut back, 4 bases at V and 8 bases at J, with 9 bases in the middle. The CDR3 length is 12 residues. CDR1 and CDR2 from the germline V gene are ENHRY and SYGVKD. The CDR3, as DNA: TGTGCCATCAGTGGGGAAAATAAGCCCCAGCATTTT. As protein: CAISGENKPQHF.

This clonotype was seen more than once but under ten times. The V and J genes are TRBV29-1 and TRBJ1-1; TRBD1 matches 8 bases. The V and J ends lost 2 bases and 2 bases, in that order; junction bases with no gene match: 7. This CDR3 is built from 15 residues. The germline CDR1 and CDR2 sequences are SQVTM and ANQGSEA. CDR3 residues: CSVEPRQGANTEAFF. In DNA form, the CDR3 reads TGCAGCGTTGAACCGCGCCAGGGGGCAAACACTGAAGCTTTCTTT.

CDR3 region: CASSLVRGYTGELFF. CDR3 bases: TGTGCCAGCAGCTTAGTCCGCGGATACACCGGGGAGCTGTTTTTT. This chain joins TRBV7-9 and TRBJ2-2; unclear D gene. The length of the CDR3 is 15 residues. Deletions cut 1 base from V and 3 bases from J, with 9 bases between. Germline V gives CDR1 SEHNR, CDR2 FQNEAQ (reference sequence).

This chain joins TRBV29-1 and TRBJ2-3, with TRBD1 matching over 7 bases. This CDR3 has 15 amino acids. Germline V lookup: CDR1 SQVTM, CDR2 ANQGSEA. V trimming: 6 bases; J trimming: 0 bases; junction bases outside the gene matches: 9. CDR3 residues: CSVARQGTSTDTQYF. For the CDR3, the DNA is TGCAGCGTCGCTAGACAGGGCACTAGCACAGATACGCAGTATTTT.

With regard to this clonotype: No conserved phenylalanine or tryptophan is present at the end of the CDR3, so a read error is the likely explanation. This chain joins TRBV7-7 and TRBJ2-5; D is possibly TRBD1 (5 bases). Germline CDR1 and CDR2: SSHAT and FNYEAQ (reference sequence). The CDR3 extends over 15 amino acids. CDR3 DNA sequence: TGTGCCAGCAGCTTAGGGCAGGGCCTACAAGAGACTCAGTACTAC. Its translation: CASSLGQGLQETQYY.

This clonotype was counted between two and nine times. The gene calls are TRBV29-1 and TRBJ1-2, with D unclear. Germline V gene sequence: CDR1 SQVTM, CDR2 ANQGSEA. Trimming stripped 3 bases from V and 2 bases from J, with 16 bases between. The CDR3 is made up of 15 amino acids. The chain's CDR3 is CSVDPDPAGNYGYTF. In DNA, the CDR3 is TGCAGCGTTGACCCCGACCCGGCGGGAAACTATGGCTACACCTTC. Full variable domain (rest looked up from reference TRBV29-1 and TRBJ1-2): SAVISQKPSRDICQRGTSLTIQCQVDSQVTMMFWYRQQPGQSLTLIATANQGSEATYESGFVIDKFPISRPNLTFSTLTVSNMSPEDSSIYLCSVDPDPAGNYGYTFGSGTRLTVV.

This clonotype was seen a few times. The chain joins TRBV21-1 to TRBJ1-3. TRBV21-1 constitutes a pseudogene. This CDR3 contains 16 residues. CDR3 nucleotides: TGTGCCAGCAGCAAAGCCTATCGTCACTCTGGAAACACCATATATTTT. Translating gives CASSKAYRHSGNTIYF.

This clonotype was counted a few times. The CDR3 DNA reads TGTGCCAGCAGCCAGAACCGACAGGCACGCCAAGAGACCCAGTACTTC. Translating it yields CASSQNRQARQETQYF. The rearrangement uses TRBV14 and TRBJ2-5; a weak D match, TRBD1 (6 bases). The CDR3 has 16 amino acids. The V end lost 3 bases, the J end lost 1 base, and 15 bases lay between the germline ends. The germline CDR1 and CDR2 sequences are SGHDN and FVKESK.

V usage is TRBV10-2 and J usage is TRBJ1-4; 11 bases are a match to TRBD1. Germline V gene sequence: CDR1 WSHSY, CDR2 SAAADI. After removal of 2 bases from V and 8 bases from J, the junction contained 4 bases not matched to a gene. The CDR3 sequence is 15 residues long. The chain's CDR3 is CASSERTGGREKLFF. In nucleotides, the CDR3 is TGCGCCAGCAGTGAGAGGACAGGGGGCAGGGAAAAACTGTTTTTT.

This clonotype was picked up a small number of times. The chain links TRBV2 to TRBJ2-7, with D possibly being TRBD1 (7 bases). Trimming cost V 8 bases and J 4 bases, with 15 bases left between them. This CDR3 has 13 amino acids. CDR1 and CDR2 (germline): SNHLY, FYNNEI. CDR3 sequence (DNA): TGTGCCAGCCGCGGGACAGCTTCGTACGAGCAGTACGTC. The encoded protein is CASRGTASYEQYV.

The sample holds a few counts of this clonotype. This chain joins TRBV5-4 and TRBJ1-1; no definite D call. The CDR3 contains 18 residues. The germline CDR1 and CDR2 sequences are SGHNT and YYREEE (reference sequence). Trimming left V 3 bases short and J 4 bases short, with 25 bases between. Here the CDR3 DNA reads TGTGCCAGCAGCTCCCCCCCCAGTCCTGGACGGCGGAGCACTGAAGCTTTCTTT. Amino acids: CASSSPPSPGRRSTEAFF. The full variable domain, completed using reference TRBV5-4 and TRBJ1-1, is ETGVTQSPTHLIKTRGQQVTLRCSSQSGHNTVSWYQQALGQGPQFIFQYYREEENGRGNFPPRFSGLQFPNYSSELNVNALELDDSALYLCASSSPPSPGRRSTEAFFGQGTRLTVV.

Only a few counts were recorded for this clonotype. The chain combines TRBV5-5 with TRBJ1-6; 8 bases are a match to TRBD1. Trimming cost V 4 bases and J 7 bases; bases outside gene matches: 4. This CDR3 is built from 14 residues. Germline CDR1 reads SGHKS; CDR2 reads YYEKEE (reference sequence). The CDR3 sequence: CASSIRDRNSPLHF. The DNA for the CDR3 is TGTGCCAGCAGCATAAGGGACAGGAATTCACCCCTCCACTTT.

This clonotype was observed a few times. The chain employs TRBV5-1 and TRBJ2-7, with 8 bases identical to TRBD1. The CDR3 runs to 15 residues. J was trimmed by 6 bases and V by 0 bases; bases with no gene match: 8. Germline lookup yields CDR1 SGHRS and CDR2 YFSETQ. The CDR3 DNA reads as TGCGCCAGCAGCTTGGTCTCAGGGGGCGGATCCGAGCAGTACTTC. It translates to CASSLVSGGGSEQYF.

This clonotype was counted many times. The J gene is TRBJ1-1, the V gene TRBV6-2 or TRBV6-3; D uncertain. V gave up 8 bases and J gave up 1 base, with 11 bases separating them. The CDR3 loop spans 13 amino acids. Germline CDR1 is MNHEY and CDR2 is SVGEGT. The CDR3 region is CASSLAWNTEAFF. The CDR3, as DNA: TGTGCCAGCTCGCTAGCGTGGAACACTGAAGCTTTCTTT.

The chain recombines TRBV2 with TRBJ2-3; perhaps TRBD2 as D (6 bases). This CDR3 contains 16 residues. The germline gives CDR1 SNHLY, CDR2 FYNNEI. Trimming shortened V by 9 bases and J by 4 bases, and 23 bases separated the two germline ends. The CDR3 reads CASAGSRAGTPDTQYF. The DNA of the CDR3 is TGTGCCAGTGCGGGTTCCCGGGCGGGGACCCCAGATACGCAGTATTTT.